A selection of T cell receptor beta chains follows, all from one sample in a study of Graves' ophthalmopathy and Graves' hyperthyroidism. TCRdb re-analysed the multiplex PCR reads in MiXCR, keeping a single row per CDR3 protein. The sample holds 200,000 to 300,000 distinct CDR3 sequences; 40% to 50% are singletons and the top ten take roughly half. Sequenced: peripheral blood. These receptors originate from an adult man with Graves' ophthalmopathy. Both conserved end residues are part of each CDR3. Fields, in order: J gene, clone size, V gene, D gene, CDR3 DNA, CDR3 protein. A D gene is named only where the DNA matches it firmly. The size of a clone is reported for some rows only, either as once, few or many, or as a class for expanded clones.

TRBJ1-5 many TRBV29-1 - TGCAGCGTTGCCCGGGGCGCAAGCAATCAGCCCCAGCATTTT CSVARGASNQPQHF
TRBJ2-2 few TRBV24-1 TRBD1 TGTGCCACCGCCGATCGGACAGGGAACACCGGGGAGCTGTTTTTT CATADRTGNTGELFF
TRBJ1-4 - TRBV7-9 - TGTGCCAGCAGCTTGTCAACAGGTGGTGAAAAACTGTTTTTT CASSLSTGGEKLFF
TRBJ2-2 few TRBV29-1 - TGCAGCCAAGTTAGCCCCGGGGAGCTGTTTTTT CSQVSPGELFF
TRBJ2-7 - TRBV19 TRBD1 TGTGCCAGTAGTATGGGACAGGGGAGGACCTACGAGCAGTACTTC CASSMGQGRTYEQYF
TRBJ2-5 - TRBV10-3 TRBD1 TGTGCCAGCAGTGATGGGGACAGACAAGAGACCCAGTACTTC CASSDGDRQETQYF
TRBJ2-7 few TRBV29-1 - TGCAGCGCCGGCAGGGCGGGGGCCCACGAGCAGTACTTC CSAGRAGAHEQYF
TRBJ2-6 - TRBV28 - TGTGCCAGCAGACAGGGTGAGATAGGAGGGGCCAACGTCCTGACTTTC CASRQGEIGGANVLTF
TRBJ2-7 few TRBV19 - TGTGCCAGTAGTCCACTAGGGACCCCAGGTACCTACGAGCAGTACTTC CASSPLGTPGTYEQYF
TRBJ2-7 once TRBV6-5 - TGTGCCAGCAGTTACTCGGACGGAGGCTACGAGCAGTACTTC CASSYSDGGYEQYF
TRBJ1-2 - TRBV20-1 - TGCAGTGCTATTCCGACGACTAGCGGGGGGGCCGAGTGGTACACCTTC CSAIPTTSGGAEWYTF
TRBJ1-2 - TRBV7-9 - TGTGCCAGCAGCTTTCCTCAGTATGGCTACACCTTC CASSFPQYGYTF
TRBJ1-6 many TRBV13 TRBD1 TGTGCCAGCAGCACGACAGGGGTTCAGTCACCCCTCCACTTT CASSTTGVQSPLHF
TRBJ1-1 - TRBV6-5 TRBD1 TGTGCCAGCTATCCCGGGACAGCCCATAACACTGAAGCTTTCTTT CASYPGTAHNTEAFF
TRBJ1-2 - TRBV4-1 TRBD1 TGCGCCAGCAGCCAAGTGACAGGGAGGCAATATGGCTACACCTTC CASSQVTGRQYGYTF
TRBJ1-1 - TRBV25-1 - TGTGCCAGCAGTGAAGGGATTGGCACTGAAGCTTTCTTT CASSEGIGTEAFF
TRBJ2-2 - TRBV25-1 - TGTGCCAGCAGTCGGGGGTTCAACACCGGGGAGCTGTTTTTT CASSRGFNTGELFF
TRBJ2-5 few TRBV19 - TGTGCCAGTACCCTAACCGGGGGGCGCGGAGAGACCCAGTACTTC CASTLTGGRGETQYF
TRBJ2-7 few TRBV7-7 TRBD1 TGTGCTAGCAGCCAACGACAGGGAAGGAACGAGCAGTACTTC CASSQRQGRNEQYF
TRBJ1-2 few TRBV6-1 TRBD1 TGTGCCAGCAGTACGACAGGGGGAAACTATGGCTACACCTTC CASSTTGGNYGYTF
TRBJ1-5 few TRBV9 TRBD1 TGTGCCAGCAGCCAAGACAGGGGGAGTCAGCCCCAGCATTTT CASSQDRGSQPQHF
TRBJ2-5 few TRBV24-1 TRBD1 TGTGCCACCAGTGCCACCAGGGGGTTCCAAGAGACCCAGTACTTC CATSATRGFQETQYF
TRBJ2-7 - TRBV5-1 - TGCGCCAGCAGCTTCTGGAAGGCAACGTCCTACGAGCAGTACTTC CASSFWKATSYEQYF
TRBJ2-6 few TRBV5-1 - TGCGCCAGCAGCTCACAGGTCTCTGGGGCCAACGTCCTGACTTTC CASSSQVSGANVLTF
TRBJ2-2 - TRBV12-3/TRBV12-4 - TGTGCCAGCAGGCCCTCGGTCTCGGCCACCGGGGAGCTGTTTTTT CASRPSVSATGELFF
TRBJ1-2 - TRBV20-1 TRBD1 TGCAGTGCCACCCGGGACAGGGAGGGCTACACCTTC CSATRDREGYTF
TRBJ1-1 few TRBV7-2 - TGTGCCAGCAGCTTAGTGTCGGCTAACACTGAAGCTTTCTTT CASSLVSANTEAFF
TRBJ2-7 - TRBV28 TRBD1 TGTGCCAGCAGTTTATGGGGGACAGGAGACTACGAGCAGTACTTC CASSLWGTGDYEQYF
TRBJ1-5 few TRBV10-3 - TGTGCCATCAGTGATTACGATACGTTCAGCGATCAGCCCCAGCATTTT CAISDYDTFSDQPQHF
TRBJ2-2 - TRBV7-2 - TGTGCCAGCAGTCGCGGGACGGGGGATTACACCGGGGAGCTGTTTTTT CASSRGTGDYTGELFF
TRBJ1-3 many TRBV2 TRBD1 TGTGCCAGCAGTGAAGAATCGGGGACAGAATGGTTT CASSEESGTEWF
TRBJ1-2 - TRBV20-1 TRBD1 TGCAGTGCCCATAAGACAGGGGGCAACTATGGCTACACCTTC CSAHKTGGNYGYTF
TRBJ2-5 - TRBV7-7 - TGTGCTAGCAGCTTCGGGGGCGGGGGAAGGGAAGAGACCCAGTACTTC CASSFGGGGREETQYF
TRBJ1-2 - TRBV7-9 - TGTGCCAGCAGCTTCTTCGGCGGTCTAGCTAGCTATGGCTACACCTTC CASSFFGGLASYGYTF
TRBJ1-4 - TRBV9 TRBD1 TGTGCCAGCAGCTTCCCGACAGGGTTGGGTGAAAAACTGTTTTTT CASSFPTGLGEKLFF
TRBJ2-7 - TRBV5-1 TRBD1 TGCGCCAGCAGCAAAATGACAGGGGCCTACGGGCAGTACTTC CASSKMTGAYGQYF
TRBJ2-7 - TRBV19 - TGTGCCAGTAGTATTAACACCGCGACTTCCTACGAGCAGTACTTC CASSINTATSYEQYF
TRBJ2-5 few TRBV10-3 - TGTGCCATCAGTGAGTCAGGGTTACAAGAGACCCAGTACTTC CAISESGLQETQYF
TRBJ2-5 - TRBV7-2 - TGTGTCAGCGAGGGGCTCCAAGAGACCCAGTACTTC CVSEGLQETQYF
TRBJ2-6 few TRBV7-8 - TGTGCCAGCAGCCATCGGACACCCCCTGCGGGGGCCAACGTCCTGACTTTC CASSHRTPPAGANVLTF
TRBJ1-5 - TRBV4-1 - TGCGCCAGCAGCCCGACAGGAGAAGGTCAGCCCCAGCATTTT CASSPTGEGQPQHF
TRBJ2-7 - TRBV6-5 TRBD2 TGTGCCAGCAGTTACTCAGGGAGGGATGGCGAGCAGTACTTC CASSYSGRDGEQYF
TRBJ1-2 - TRBV27 TRBD1 TGTGCCAGCAGTGGGGACAGGGGGGCCCTCTATGGCTACACCTTC CASSGDRGALYGYTF
TRBJ1-6 - TRBV7-9 - TGTGCCAGCAGCTTGGTCCAGGGACCTAATTCACCCCTCCACTTT CASSLVQGPNSPLHF